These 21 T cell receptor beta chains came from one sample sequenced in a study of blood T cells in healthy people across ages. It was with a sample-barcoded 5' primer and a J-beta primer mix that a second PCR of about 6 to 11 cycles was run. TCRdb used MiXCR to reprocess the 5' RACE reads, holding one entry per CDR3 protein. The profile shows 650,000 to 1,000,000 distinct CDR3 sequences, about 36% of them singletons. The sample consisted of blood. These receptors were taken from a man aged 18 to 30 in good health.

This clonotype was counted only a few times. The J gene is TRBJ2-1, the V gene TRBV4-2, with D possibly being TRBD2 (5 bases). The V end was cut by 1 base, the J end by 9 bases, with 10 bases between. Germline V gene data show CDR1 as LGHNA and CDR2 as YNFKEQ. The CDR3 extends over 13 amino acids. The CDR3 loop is CASSQGERAEQFF. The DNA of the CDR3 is TGTGCCAGCAGCCAAGGGGAGAGGGCTGAGCAGTTCTTC.

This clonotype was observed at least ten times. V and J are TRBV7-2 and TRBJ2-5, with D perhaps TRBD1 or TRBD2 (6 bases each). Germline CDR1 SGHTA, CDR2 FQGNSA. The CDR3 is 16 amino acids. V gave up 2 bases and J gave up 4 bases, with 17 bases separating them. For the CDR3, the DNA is TGTGCCAGCAGCTTACCGTTTTCGAGGGGGGCAGAGACCCAGTACTTC. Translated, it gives CASSLPFSRGAETQYF.

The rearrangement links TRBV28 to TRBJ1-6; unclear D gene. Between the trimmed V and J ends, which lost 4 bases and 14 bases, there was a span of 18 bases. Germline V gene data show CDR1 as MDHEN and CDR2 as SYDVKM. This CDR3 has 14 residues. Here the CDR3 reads CASSSGSLSFTLHF. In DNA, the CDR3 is TGTGCCAGCAGTTCCGGGAGCCTCAGCTTCACCCTCCACTTT. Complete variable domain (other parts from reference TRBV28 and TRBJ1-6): DVKVTQSSRYLVKRTGEKVFLECVQDMDHENMFWYRQDPGLGLRLIYFSYDVKMKEKGDIPEGYSVSREKKERFSLILESASTNQTSMYLCASSSGSLSFTLHFGNGTRLTVT.

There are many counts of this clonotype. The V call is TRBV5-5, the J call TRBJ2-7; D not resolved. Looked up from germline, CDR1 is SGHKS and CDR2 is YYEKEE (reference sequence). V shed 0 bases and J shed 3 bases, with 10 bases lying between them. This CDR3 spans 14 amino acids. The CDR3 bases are TGTGCCAGCAGCTTGGAACGGTACAGCTACGAGCAGTACTTC. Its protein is CASSLERYSYEQYF.

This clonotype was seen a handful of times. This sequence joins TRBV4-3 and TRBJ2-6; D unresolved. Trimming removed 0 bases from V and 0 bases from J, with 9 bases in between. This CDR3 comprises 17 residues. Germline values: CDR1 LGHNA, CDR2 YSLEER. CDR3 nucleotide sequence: TGCGCCAGCAGCCAAGATCCGGCCAACTCTGGGGCCAACGTCCTGACTTTC. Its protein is CASSQDPANSGANVLTF.

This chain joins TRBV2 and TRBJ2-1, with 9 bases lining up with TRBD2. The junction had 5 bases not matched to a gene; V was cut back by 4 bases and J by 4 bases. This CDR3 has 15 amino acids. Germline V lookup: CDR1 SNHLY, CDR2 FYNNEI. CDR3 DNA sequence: TGTGCCAGCAGTGGCAGCGGGGGGATGTACAATGAGCAGTTCTTC. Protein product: CASSGSGGMYNEQFF.

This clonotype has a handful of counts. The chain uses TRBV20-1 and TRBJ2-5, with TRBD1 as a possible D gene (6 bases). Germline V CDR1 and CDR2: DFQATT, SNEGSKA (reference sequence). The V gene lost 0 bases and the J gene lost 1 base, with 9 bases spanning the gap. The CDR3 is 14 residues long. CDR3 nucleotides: TGCAGTGCTAGAGACGGGACACCCCAAGAGACCCAGTACTTC. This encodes CSARDGTPQETQYF.

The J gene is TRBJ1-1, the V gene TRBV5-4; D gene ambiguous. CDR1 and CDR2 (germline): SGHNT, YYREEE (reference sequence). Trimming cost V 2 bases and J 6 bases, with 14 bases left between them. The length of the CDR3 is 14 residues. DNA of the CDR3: TGTGCCAGCAGCTTCATCGGGGAAGTTGCTGAAGCTTTCTTT. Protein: CASSFIGEVAEAFF.

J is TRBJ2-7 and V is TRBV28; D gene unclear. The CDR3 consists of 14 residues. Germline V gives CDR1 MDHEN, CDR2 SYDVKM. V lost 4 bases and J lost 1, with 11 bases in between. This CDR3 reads CASSSASISYEQYF. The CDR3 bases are TGTGCCAGCAGTTCCGCCAGTATTTCCTACGAGCAGTACTTC.

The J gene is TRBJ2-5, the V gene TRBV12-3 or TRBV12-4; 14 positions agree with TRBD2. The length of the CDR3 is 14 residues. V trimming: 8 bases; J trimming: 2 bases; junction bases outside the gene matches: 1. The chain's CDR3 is CASGTSGGQETQYF. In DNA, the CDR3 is TGTGCCAGCGGGACTAGCGGGGGTCAAGAGACCCAGTACTTC.

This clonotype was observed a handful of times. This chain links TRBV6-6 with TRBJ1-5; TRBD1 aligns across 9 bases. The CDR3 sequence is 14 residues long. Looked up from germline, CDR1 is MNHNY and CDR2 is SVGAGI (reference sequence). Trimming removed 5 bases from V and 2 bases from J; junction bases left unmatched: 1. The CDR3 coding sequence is TGTGCCAGCAGTGGACAGGGGCGCAATCAGCCCCAGCATTTT. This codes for CASSGQGRNQPQHF.

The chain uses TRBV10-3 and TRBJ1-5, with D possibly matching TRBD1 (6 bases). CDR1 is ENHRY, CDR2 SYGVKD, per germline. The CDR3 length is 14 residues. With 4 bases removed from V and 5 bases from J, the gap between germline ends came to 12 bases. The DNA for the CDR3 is TGTGCCATCAGTGGCGGGGGCGGCGATCAGCCCCAGCATTTT. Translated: CAISGGGGDQPQHF.

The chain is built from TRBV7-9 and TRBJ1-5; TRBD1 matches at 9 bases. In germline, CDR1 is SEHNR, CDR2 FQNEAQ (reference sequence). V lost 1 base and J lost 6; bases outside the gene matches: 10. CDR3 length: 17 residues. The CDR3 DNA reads TGTGCCAGCAGCTTAGGGACAGGGGAAGCCGCGACTCAGCCCCAGCATTTT. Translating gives CASSLGTGEAATQPQHF.

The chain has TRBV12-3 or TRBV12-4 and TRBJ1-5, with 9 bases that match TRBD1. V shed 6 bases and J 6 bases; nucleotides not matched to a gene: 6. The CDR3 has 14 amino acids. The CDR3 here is CASRFGTGSQPQHF. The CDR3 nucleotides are TGTGCCAGCAGATTTGGGACAGGGAGTCAGCCCCAGCATTTT.

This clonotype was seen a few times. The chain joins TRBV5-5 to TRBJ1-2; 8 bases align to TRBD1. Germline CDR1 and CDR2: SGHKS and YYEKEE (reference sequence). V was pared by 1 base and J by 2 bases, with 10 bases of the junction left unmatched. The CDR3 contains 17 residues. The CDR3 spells CASSLRRGRLGNYGYTF. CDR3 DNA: TGTGCCAGCAGCTTGCGCAGGGGGCGATTAGGGAACTATGGCTACACCTTC.

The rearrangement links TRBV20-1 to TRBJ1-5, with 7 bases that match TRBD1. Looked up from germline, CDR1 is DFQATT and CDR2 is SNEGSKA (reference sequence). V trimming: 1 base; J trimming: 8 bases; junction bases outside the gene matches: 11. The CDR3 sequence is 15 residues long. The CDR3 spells CSARVRQGGLEPQHF. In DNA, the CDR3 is TGCAGTGCTAGAGTAAGACAGGGCGGTTTGGAGCCCCAGCATTTT.

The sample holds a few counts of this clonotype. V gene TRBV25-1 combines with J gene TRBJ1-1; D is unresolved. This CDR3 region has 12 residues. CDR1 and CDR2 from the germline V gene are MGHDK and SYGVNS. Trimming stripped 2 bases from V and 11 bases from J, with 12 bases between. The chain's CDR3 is CASSEGLGTAFF. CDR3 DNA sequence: TGTGCCAGCAGTGAAGGTCTGGGCACCGCTTTCTTT.

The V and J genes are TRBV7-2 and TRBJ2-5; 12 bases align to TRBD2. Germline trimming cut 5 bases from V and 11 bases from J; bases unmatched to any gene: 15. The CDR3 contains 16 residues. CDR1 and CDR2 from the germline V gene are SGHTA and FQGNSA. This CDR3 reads CASSTTGTSGSLEQYF. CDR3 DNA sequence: TGTGCCAGCAGCACCACCGGGACTAGCGGGTCCCTGGAGCAGTACTTC.

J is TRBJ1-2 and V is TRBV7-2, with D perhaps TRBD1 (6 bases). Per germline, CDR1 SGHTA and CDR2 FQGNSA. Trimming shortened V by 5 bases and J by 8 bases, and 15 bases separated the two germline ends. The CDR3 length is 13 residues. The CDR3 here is CASSSGQLDGYTF. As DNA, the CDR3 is TGTGCCAGCAGCAGTGGACAGCTAGACGGCTACACCTTC.

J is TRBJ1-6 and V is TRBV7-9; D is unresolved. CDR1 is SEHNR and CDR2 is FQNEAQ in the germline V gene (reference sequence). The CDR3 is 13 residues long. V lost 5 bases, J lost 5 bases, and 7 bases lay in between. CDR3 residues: CASSVMDNSPLHF. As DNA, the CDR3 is TGTGCCAGCAGCGTAATGGATAATTCACCCCTCCACTTT.

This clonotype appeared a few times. CDR3: CASSLFQGGWEQFF. CDR3 DNA: TGTGCCAGCAGCTTGTTTCAGGGAGGGTGGGAGCAGTTCTTC. The chain couples TRBV5-5 to TRBJ2-1; TRBD2 matches at 7 bases. V was pared by 1 base and J by 10 bases, with 8 bases of the junction left unmatched. The CDR3 covers 14 residues. Germline V gene data show CDR1 as SGHKS and CDR2 as YYEKEE (reference sequence). Full variable domain (outside the CDR3, taken from reference TRBV5-5 and TRBJ2-1): DAGVTQSPTHLIKTRGQQVTLRCSPISGHKSVSWYQQVLGQGPQFIFQYYEKEERGRGNFPDRFSARQFPNYSSELNVNALLLGDSALYLCASSLFQGGWEQFFGPGTRLTVL.